These 21 T cell receptor beta chains came from one sample sequenced in a study of T-cell memory formation after mild COVID-19. Using its own MiXCR run on the 5' RACE reads, TCRdb lists one record per CDR3 protein. The table has 530,000 or so distinct CDR3 sequences, around 15% seen once. The sample consisted of PBMCs or a T cell subset sorted from them (not recorded which). Every receptor here comes from an adult woman who had mild COVID-19 (a few samples of this study predate the infection). Cell type and time point are not known.

This clonotype showed up many times. This rearrangement joins TRBV9 to TRBJ2-1; D unresolved. CDR1 is SGDLS and CDR2 is YYNGEE in the germline V gene. This CDR3 contains 14 residues. The germline V and J ends were trimmed by 2 bases and 5 bases, with 11 bases remaining between them. CDR3 residues: CASSVDSYDNEQFF. CDR3 nucleotide sequence: TGTGCCAGCAGCGTTGACTCCTACGACAATGAGCAGTTCTTC.

This clonotype was counted between two and nine times. The chain uses TRBV19 and TRBJ2-7; possibly TRBD2 for D (6 bases). Germline loops: CDR1 LNHDA, CDR2 SQIVND (reference sequence). The CDR3 loop spans 15 amino acids. Trimming cost V 1 base and J 3 bases, with 13 bases left between them. In DNA, the CDR3 is TGTGCCAGTAGTATAGGGAGGGCTCAGATCTACGAGCAGTACTTC. It is translated as CASSIGRAQIYEQYF.

The chain links TRBV20-1 to TRBJ2-2; maybe TRBD2 (5 bases). This CDR3 has 13 residues. Germline CDR1 is DFQATT and CDR2 is SNEGSKA (reference sequence). V was shortened by 6 bases and J by 5 bases, with 13 bases between the two germline ends. The CDR3 is CSADERGTGELFF. DNA of the CDR3: TGCAGTGCGGACGAGAGAGGGACCGGGGAGCTGTTTTTT.

The V call is TRBV7-9, the J call TRBJ2-7; the match to TRBD1 covers 7 bases. The V and J ends lost 1 base and 1 base, in that order; junction bases with no gene match: 4. CDR3 length: 15 residues. CDR1 and CDR2 from the germline V gene are SEHNR and FQNEAQ (reference sequence). DNA of the CDR3: TGTGCCAGCAGCTTAGGAGGGGGCACGTCCTACGAGCAGTACTTC. Translation gives CASSLGGGTSYEQYF.

This clonotype has more than one count but fewer than ten. V and J are TRBV20-1 and TRBJ2-7; 10 bases agree with TRBD2. Germline-derived CDR1 and CDR2 are DFQATT and SNEGSKA (reference sequence). The ends lost 2 bases at V and 2 bases at J; junction bases unmatched: 0. This CDR3 is built from 13 residues. The CDR3 here is CSARLAGAYEQYF. CDR3 DNA sequence: TGCAGTGCTAGACTAGCGGGAGCCTACGAGCAGTACTTC.

This clonotype was seen just once. The genes are TRBV3-1 and TRBJ2-1; a possible D gene is TRBD1 (7 bases). The CDR3 runs 16 residues. The ends were cut back, 3 bases at V and 4 bases at J, with 16 bases in the middle. Germline loops: CDR1 LGHDT, CDR2 YNNKEL (reference sequence). The CDR3 loop reads CASSHFSGGPYNEQFF. The DNA of the CDR3 is TGTGCCAGCAGCCATTTCTCAGGGGGGCCGTACAATGAGCAGTTCTTC.

This clonotype was seen repeatedly, ten times or more. The chain carries TRBV10-3 and TRBJ1-1; D remains unclear. This CDR3 has 12 amino acids. From germline, CDR1 is ENHRY and CDR2 SYGVKD. Trimming took off 0 bases at V and 6 bases at J, with 5 bases between the two ends. The CDR3: CAISESPPEAFF. DNA of the CDR3: TGTGCCATCAGTGAGTCTCCCCCTGAAGCTTTCTTT.

In DNA, the CDR3 is TGCGCCAGCAGCTTGGGGATAGGAGATACGCAGTATTTT. Encoded protein: CASSLGIGDTQYF. J is TRBJ2-3 and V is TRBV5-1; the D is unclear. The germline V gene has CDR1 SGHRS and CDR2 YFSETQ. V lost 0 bases, J lost 5 bases, and 7 bases lay in between. This CDR3 has 13 residues.

The chain links TRBV5-1 to TRBJ1-1; TRBD1 agrees at 10 bases. The CDR3 sequence is 15 residues long. Trimming at V came to 7 bases and at J to 0 bases, leaving 6 bases not matched to a gene. CDR1 and CDR2 from the germline V gene are SGHRS and YFSETQ. For the CDR3, the DNA is TGCGCCAGCGGGACAGGGGACAGCATGAACACTGAAGCTTTCTTT. It specifies CASGTGDSMNTEAFF.

This clonotype was picked up a small number of times. The DNA of the CDR3 is TGTGCCAGCAGCTTCGGACCTCATGAAAAACTGTTTTTT. As protein: CASSFGPHEKLFF. This chain joins TRBV7-2 and TRBJ1-4, with D hard to call. Trimming removed 3 bases at V and 6 bases at J, with 8 bases between. Germline assignment: CDR1 SGHTA and CDR2 FQGNSA. The CDR3 length is 13 residues.

The CDR3 DNA reads TGTGCCAGCAGTAGGGATTCATGGGGCTACACCTTC. Translating gives CASSRDSWGYTF. This chain uses TRBV12-3 or TRBV12-4 with TRBJ1-2; D is ambiguous. This CDR3 region has 12 residues. Trimming pared 5 bases from V and 8 bases from J, leaving 12 bases between.

This clonotype was counted many times. One end of the junction fails to match germline, which may point to a read error. The rearrangement joins TRBV5-1 to TRBJ1-6; no firm D call. CDR1 is SGHRS and CDR2 is YFSETQ in the germline V gene. CDR3 length equals 16 residues. CDR3 protein: CASSLALGTYDSPLHF. CDR3 in DNA: TGCGCCAGCAGCTTGGCTCTGGGCACCTATGATTCACCCCTCCACTTT.

The CDR3 coding sequence is TGTGCCAGCAGCTTAGCCGTCGGACAGATGAACACTGAAGCTTTCTTT. Amino acid sequence: CASSLAVGQMNTEAFF. J is TRBJ1-1 and V is TRBV7-9; D is perhaps TRBD1 (6 bases). Trimming took off 0 bases at V and 0 bases at J, with 11 bases between the two ends. This CDR3 has 16 residues. Germline lookup yields CDR1 SEHNR and CDR2 FQNEAQ (reference sequence).

V and J are TRBV20-1 and TRBJ1-6; 8 nucleotides match TRBD1. V was clipped by 1 base and J by 8 bases; unmatched bases: 7. CDR1 and CDR2 (germline): DFQATT, SNEGSKA (reference sequence). CDR3 length equals 15 residues. CDR3 loop: CSARVRGPKHSPLHF. For the CDR3, the DNA is TGCAGTGCTAGAGTCAGGGGGCCCAAGCATTCACCCCTCCACTTT.

This rearrangement joins TRBV20-1 to TRBJ1-3, with D possibly TRBD1 on 5 matching bases. Germline loops: CDR1 DFQATT, CDR2 SNEGSKA (reference sequence). This CDR3 has 15 amino acids. Trimming took off 3 bases at V and 2 bases at J, with 14 bases between the two ends. CDR3 DNA sequence: TGCAGTGCTAGGGGTGGGGAAGGGGCTGGAAACACCATATATTTT. It specifies CSARGGEGAGNTIYF.

This clonotype was detected a few times. This chain connects TRBV5-1 to TRBJ2-7; the D call may be TRBD1 or TRBD2 (5 bases each). The V end was cut by 3 bases, the J end by 3 bases, with 10 bases between. CDR1 and CDR2 (germline): SGHRS, YFSETQ. This CDR3 region has 13 residues. The CDR3 nucleotides read TGCGCCAGCAGCTGGGACGACTACTACGAGCAGTACTTC. The encoded protein is CASSWDDYYEQYF.

This chain connects TRBV15 to TRBJ1-1; no clear D gene. Germline V gene data show CDR1 as LNHNV and CDR2 as YYDKDF (reference sequence). Trimming took off 0 bases at V and 4 bases at J, with 15 bases between the two ends. This CDR3 contains 16 residues. The CDR3: CATSRDYRLEGTEAFF. The CDR3 coding sequence is TGTGCCACCAGCAGAGATTATCGCTTAGAGGGCACTGAAGCTTTCTTT.

This clonotype was found a few times. This sequence joins TRBV5-1 and TRBJ2-1, with TRBD2 matching 12 bases. V dropped 7 bases and J dropped 8; count of bases not matched to a gene: 7. CDR3 size: 14 residues. Germline CDR1 reads SGHRS; CDR2 reads YFSETQ. The CDR3 here is CASQTSGSLDEQFF. DNA for the CDR3: TGCGCCAGCCAGACTAGCGGGAGTCTCGATGAGCAGTTCTTC.

The chain is built from TRBV30 and TRBJ2-7; D not certain. The germline V and J ends were trimmed by 3 bases and 3 bases, with 9 bases remaining between them. In germline, CDR1 is GTSNPN, CDR2 SVGIG (reference sequence). The CDR3 consists of 12 residues. The CDR3 loop is CAWSEGIYEQYF. The CDR3 DNA reads as TGTGCCTGGAGCGAAGGGATCTACGAGCAGTACTTC.

V gene TRBV6-1 combines with J gene TRBJ1-1, with TRBD1 matching over 8 bases. The germline CDR1 and CDR2 sequences are MNHNS and SASEGT. The J segment lost 4 bases and the V segment lost 6 bases, leaving 4 bases of the junction unmatched. The length of the CDR3 is 13 residues. The CDR3 DNA follows: TGTGCCAGCAGGACAGGGGAGAGCACTGAAGCTTTCTTT. Its translation is CASRTGESTEAFF.

The rearrangement links TRBV10-3 to TRBJ1-5; no reliable D call. From germline, CDR1 is ENHRY and CDR2 SYGVKD. The ends were cut back, 4 bases at V and 0 bases at J, with 4 bases in the middle. The length of the CDR3 is 13 residues. CDR3 amino acids: CAISGDSNQPQHF. The CDR3 region has the DNA TGTGCCATCAGTGGGGATAGCAATCAGCCCCAGCATTTT.